What follows are 7 T cell receptor beta chains derived from one specimen sequenced in a study of monozygotic twins with inflammatory bowel disease. TCRdb derives one entry per CDR3 protein from the 5' RACE reads, leaving out DNA. This listing includes approximately 400,000 distinct CDR3 sequences. The specimen was blood. Receptor source: a human donor with ulcerative colitis or Crohn's disease, or a healthy co-twin of an affected twin (not recorded which).

The gene calls are TRBV28 and TRBJ2-5; lacking DNA, the TRBD1 call made by TCRdb goes unchecked. The germline CDR1 and CDR2 sequences are MDHEN and SYDVKM. The length of the CDR3 is 14 residues. This CDR3 is CASSTGQGGETQYF.

The chain combines TRBV20-1 with TRBJ2-3; TCRdb lists TRBD1, though no DNA is available to test this call. The length of the CDR3 is 15 residues. CDR1 and CDR2 (germline): DFQATT, SNEGSKA (reference sequence). The CDR3 loop is CSARGLGAPTDTQYF.

The chain links TRBV12-3 or TRBV12-4 to TRBJ1-1. The CDR3 covers 13 residues. The CDR3 protein is CASNEQMNTEAFF.

This chain connects TRBV11-2 to TRBJ1-1; TCRdb indicates TRBD1, and absent DNA this call remains unverified. This CDR3 comprises 14 residues. Germline V gene data show CDR1 as SGHAT and CDR2 as FQNNGV. This CDR3 reads CASSPNRVSTEAFF.

The rearrangement uses TRBV5-1 and TRBJ2-2; the TCRdb call, TRBD1, lacks DNA for checking. CDR3 length: 17 residues. Germline values: CDR1 SGHRS, CDR2 YFSETQ. The CDR3 is CASRIGDTYANTGELFF.

V usage is TRBV9 and J usage is TRBJ2-7; TCRdb names TRBD2, which stays unverified in the absence of DNA. The CDR3 runs 14 residues. CDR1 is SGDLS, CDR2 YYNGEE, per germline. The chain's CDR3 is CASSVGGNLYEQYF.

J is TRBJ2-7 and V is TRBV24-1. This CDR3 has 13 residues. From germline, CDR1 is KGHDR and CDR2 SFDVKD. Here the CDR3 reads CATSGGKSYEQYF.